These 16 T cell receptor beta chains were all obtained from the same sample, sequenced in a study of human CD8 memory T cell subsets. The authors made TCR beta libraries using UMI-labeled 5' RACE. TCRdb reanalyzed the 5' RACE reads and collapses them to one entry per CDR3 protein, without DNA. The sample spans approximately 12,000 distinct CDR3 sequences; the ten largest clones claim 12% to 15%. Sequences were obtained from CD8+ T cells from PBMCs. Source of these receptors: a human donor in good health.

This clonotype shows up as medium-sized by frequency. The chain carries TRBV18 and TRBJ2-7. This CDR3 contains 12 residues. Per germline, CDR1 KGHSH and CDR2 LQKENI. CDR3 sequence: CASSPRLYEQYF.

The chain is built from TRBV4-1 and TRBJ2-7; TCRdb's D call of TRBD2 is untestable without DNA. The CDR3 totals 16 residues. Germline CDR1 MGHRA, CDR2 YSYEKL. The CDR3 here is CASSHIGTSGGYEQYF.

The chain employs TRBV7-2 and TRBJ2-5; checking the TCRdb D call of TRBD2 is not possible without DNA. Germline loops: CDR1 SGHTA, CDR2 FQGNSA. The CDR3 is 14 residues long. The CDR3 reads CASIEAPYQETQYF.

The CDR3 loop is CATSHGANTEAFF. The V gene is TRBV15, the J gene TRBJ1-1; TCRdb's D gene call, TRBD1, goes unchecked for lack of DNA. Germline V gene sequence: CDR1 LNHNV, CDR2 YYDKDF (reference sequence). The CDR3 runs to 13 residues.

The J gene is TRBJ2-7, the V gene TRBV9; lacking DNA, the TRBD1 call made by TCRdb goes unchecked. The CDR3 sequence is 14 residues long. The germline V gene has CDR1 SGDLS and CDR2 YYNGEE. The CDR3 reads CASSVDQGINEQYF.

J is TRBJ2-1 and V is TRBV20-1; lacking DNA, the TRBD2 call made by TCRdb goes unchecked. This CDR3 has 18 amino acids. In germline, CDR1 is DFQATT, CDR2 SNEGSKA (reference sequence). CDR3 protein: CSARDLLSSGVSYNEQFF.

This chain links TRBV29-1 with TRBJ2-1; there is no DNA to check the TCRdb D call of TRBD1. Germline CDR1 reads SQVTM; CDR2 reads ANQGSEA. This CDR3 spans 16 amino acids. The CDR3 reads CSVEDPDGSSYNEQFF.

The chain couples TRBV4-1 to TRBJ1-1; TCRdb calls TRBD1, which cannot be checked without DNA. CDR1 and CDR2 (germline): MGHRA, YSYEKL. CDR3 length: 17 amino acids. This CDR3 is CASSGVEETGMNTEAFF.

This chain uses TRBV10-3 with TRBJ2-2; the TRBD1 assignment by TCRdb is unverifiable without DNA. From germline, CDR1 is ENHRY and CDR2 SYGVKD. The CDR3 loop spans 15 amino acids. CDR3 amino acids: CAIMRQGLGTGELFF.

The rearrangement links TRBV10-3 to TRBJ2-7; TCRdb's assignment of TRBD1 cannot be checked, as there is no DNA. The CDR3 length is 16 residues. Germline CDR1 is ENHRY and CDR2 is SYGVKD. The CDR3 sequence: CAISESAQGQTYEQYF.

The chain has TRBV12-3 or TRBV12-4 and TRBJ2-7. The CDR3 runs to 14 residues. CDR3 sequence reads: CASSLVGGPSEQYF.

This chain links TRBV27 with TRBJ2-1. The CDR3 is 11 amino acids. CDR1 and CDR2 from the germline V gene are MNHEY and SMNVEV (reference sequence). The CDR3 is CASSSPRQQFF.

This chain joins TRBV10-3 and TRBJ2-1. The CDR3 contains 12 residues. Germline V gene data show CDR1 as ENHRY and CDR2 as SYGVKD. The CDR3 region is CAISGTDNEQFF.

CDR3 loop: CSARDGGQEFF. The gene calls are TRBV20-1 and TRBJ2-1; absent DNA, TCRdb's TRBD1 call cannot be checked. Per the germline V gene, CDR1 is DFQATT and CDR2 is SNEGSKA (reference sequence). The CDR3 spans 11 residues.

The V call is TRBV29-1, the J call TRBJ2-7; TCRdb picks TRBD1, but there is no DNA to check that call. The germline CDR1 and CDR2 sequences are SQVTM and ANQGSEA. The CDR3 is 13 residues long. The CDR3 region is CSGGQGASYEQYF.

The CDR3: CASTSGTVNTGELFF. The gene calls are TRBV5-6 and TRBJ2-2; TCRdb designates TRBD1, a call that cannot be tested without DNA. From germline, CDR1 is SGHDT and CDR2 YYEEEE. This CDR3 has 15 amino acids.